The 16 T cell receptor beta chains below all came from one sample that was sequenced in a study of T cells expressing NK-cell markers. TCRdb re-called the 5' RACE reads and gives one entry per CDR3 protein, without DNA. This sample's clone table lists some 340,000 distinct CDR3 sequences. Specimen: blood T cells: a sorted CD56 or NKG2C T cell subset, CD4+ or CD8+ T cells, or bulk PBMC T cells (not recorded which). These receptors were collected from a man aged 18-75 years in good health.

The J gene is TRBJ2-2, the V gene TRBV7-3; absent DNA, TCRdb's TRBD1 call cannot be checked. The germline V gene has CDR1 SGHTA and CDR2 FQGTGA. The CDR3 totals 16 residues. CDR3 amino acids: CASSPRARVSAGELFF.

This chain connects TRBV7-9 to TRBJ2-7; lacking DNA, the TRBD1 call made by TCRdb goes unchecked. CDR1 is SEHNR and CDR2 is FQNEAQ in the germline V gene (reference sequence). CDR3 length: 15 amino acids. The CDR3 is CASSRYGTGVDEQYF.

The chain couples TRBV18 to TRBJ2-7. The CDR3 consists of 13 residues. Germline CDR1 and CDR2: KGHSH and LQKENI. This CDR3 is CASSPPTSTGQYF.

The chain employs TRBV7-2 and TRBJ1-6; TCRdb's assignment of TRBD1 cannot be checked, as there is no DNA. The length of the CDR3 is 16 residues. Germline V gene sequence: CDR1 SGHTA, CDR2 FQGNSA. The chain's CDR3 is CATQLPRATGNSPLHF. The full variable domain, in which reference TRBV7-2 and TRBJ1-6 provide the parts outside the CDR3, is GAGVSQSPSNKVTEKGKDVELRCDPISGHTALYWYRQSLGQGLEFLIYFQGNSAPDKSGLPSDRFSAERTGGSVSTLTIQRTQQEDSAVYLCATQLPRATGNSPLHFGNGTRLTVT.

The chain carries TRBV24-1 and TRBJ2-2; without DNA, the TCRdb call of TRBD1 cannot be checked. The CDR3 sequence is 13 residues long. The germline V gene has CDR1 KGHDR and CDR2 SFDVKD. The chain's CDR3 is CATSDSATGELFF.

The rearrangement uses TRBV20-1 and TRBJ2-3. Germline V gene sequence: CDR1 DFQATT, CDR2 SNEGSKA (reference sequence). The CDR3 has 13 amino acids. The CDR3 here is CSARSLAGETQYF.

The rearrangement uses TRBV29-1 and TRBJ2-7; there is no DNA to check the TCRdb D call of TRBD1. The CDR3 is 13 residues long. Looked up from germline, CDR1 is SQVTM and CDR2 is ANQGSEA. CDR3 loop: CSVEGGKSYEQYF.

This chain connects TRBV11-3 to TRBJ2-5; the TRBD2 assignment by TCRdb is unverifiable without DNA. The germline CDR1 and CDR2 sequences are SGHNT and YENEEA. CDR3 length equals 16 residues. The CDR3: CASSLASGGGRETQYF.

The CDR3 sequence is CASSFRVGGETQYF. This sequence joins TRBV11-2 and TRBJ2-5; the TCRdb call, TRBD1, lacks DNA for checking. The CDR3 consists of 14 residues. Germline assignment: CDR1 SGHAT and CDR2 FQNNGV.

V and J are TRBV10-3 and TRBJ2-1; the TCRdb call, TRBD1, lacks DNA for checking. The germline CDR1 and CDR2 sequences are ENHRY and SYGVKD. This CDR3 is 16 amino acids long. The CDR3 is CAIREVGTGIYNEQFF.

V usage is TRBV20-1 and J usage is TRBJ2-1; the TCRdb call, TRBD1, lacks DNA for checking. The germline V gene encodes CDR1 DFQATT and CDR2 SNEGSKA (reference sequence). This CDR3 has 16 amino acids. The CDR3 spells CSARDQNGGSYNEQFF.

The chain carries TRBV3-1 and TRBJ1-1; the TCRdb D gene call, TRBD1, has no DNA to confirm it. Per the germline V gene, CDR1 is LGHDT and CDR2 is YNNKEL (reference sequence). CDR3 length: 15 residues. This chain's CDR3 is CASSPGQGSVTEAFF. The complete variable domain, with remaining parts taken from reference TRBV3-1 and TRBJ1-1, reads DTAVSQTPKYLVTQMGNDKSIKCEQNLGHDTMYWYKQDSKKFLKIMFSYNNKELIINETVPNRFSPKSPDKAHLNLHINSLELGDSAVYFCASSPGQGSVTEAFFGQGTRLTVV.

V usage is TRBV5-1 and J usage is TRBJ2-3; the TRBD2 assignment by TCRdb is unverifiable without DNA. The CDR3 spans 16 residues. The germline CDR1 and CDR2 sequences are SGHRS and YFSETQ. The CDR3 reads CASSPNAGTSTDTQYF. Full variable domain (rest looked up from reference TRBV5-1 and TRBJ2-3): KAGVTQTPRYLIKTRGQQVTLSCSPISGHRSVSWYQQTPGQGLQFLFEYFSETQRNKGNFPGRFSGRQFSNSRSEMNVSTLELGDSALYLCASSPNAGTSTDTQYFGPGTRLTVL.

This chain joins TRBV12-3 or TRBV12-4 and TRBJ2-7. The CDR3 length is 11 residues. CDR3 sequence reads: CASSLRSEQYF.

This chain connects TRBV5-6 to TRBJ2-5; TCRdb selects TRBD2, and the lack of DNA leaves this call unchecked. This CDR3 is 17 amino acids long. Per the germline V gene, CDR1 is SGHDT and CDR2 is YYEEEE. CDR3 amino acids: CASSSTTTVLAGLTQYF.

The chain carries TRBV18 and TRBJ2-3; TCRdb lists TRBD2, though no DNA is available to test this call. CDR1 and CDR2 from the germline V gene are KGHSH and LQKENI. The CDR3 spans 18 residues. This CDR3 is CASSLNQAGGLNTDTQYF.